The 22 T cell receptor beta chains listed next were all sequenced from one sample in a study of shared clonotypes between healthy human individuals. Libraries were prepared by immunoSEQ multiplex PCR; TCRdb keeps only in-frame clonotypes and omits some of them. The sample carries about 180,000 clones, 90% to 95% recorded once. The specimen was naive CD4+ T cells sorted from blood. The sample's subset: CD45RA+ positively selected. The receptors were sampled from a woman in her twenties or thirties in good health.

The chain links TRBV9 to TRBJ2-2, with 13 positions matching TRBD2. The junction had 10 bases not matched to a gene; V was cut back by 4 bases and J by 1 base. There are 19 residues in the CDR3. Germline CDR1 is SGDLS and CDR2 is YYNGEE. CDR3 DNA sequence: TGTGCCAGCAGCTTCCGGACTAGCGGGGGTCCCCAGAACACCGGGGAGCTGTTTTTT. This sequence encodes CASSFRTSGGPQNTGELFF.

The V and J genes are TRBV7-3 and TRBJ1-1, with TRBD1 matching 7 bases. Germline CDR1 SGHTA, CDR2 FQGTGA. V lost 3 bases, J lost 0 bases, and 7 bases stayed unmatched. The CDR3 length is 16 residues. The CDR3: CASSLQGGFMNTEAFF. Here the CDR3 DNA reads TGTGCCAGCAGCTTGCAGGGGGGGTTCATGAACACTGAAGCTTTCTTT.

V and J are TRBV29-1 and TRBJ2-1, with a tentative D call TRBD2 (6 bases). Looked up from germline, CDR1 is SQVTM and CDR2 is ANQGSEA. The germline V and J ends were trimmed by 6 bases and 7 bases, with 13 bases remaining between them. This CDR3 spans 12 amino acids. CDR3 residues: CSVVRLENEQFF. The CDR3 region has the DNA TGCAGCGTCGTTAGACTAGAAAATGAGCAGTTCTTC.

The V call is TRBV6-1, the J call TRBJ1-2; 7 bases map to TRBD1. The germline V gene encodes CDR1 MNHNS and CDR2 SASEGT. This CDR3 has 15 residues. The junction had 10 bases not matched to a gene; V was cut back by 4 bases and J by 5 bases. CDR3 nucleotides: TGTGCCAGCAGTGTCAGAGGGGGCAGGGAGTATGGCTACACCTTC. It codes for CASSVRGGREYGYTF.

The chain joins TRBV18 to TRBJ2-7; TRBD2 matches 7 bases. Unmatched junction bases numbered 6, after V lost 4 bases and J lost 6 bases. This CDR3 is built from 13 residues. The germline gives CDR1 KGHSH, CDR2 LQKENI. The chain's CDR3 is CASSRDYGVEQYF. In DNA form, the CDR3 reads TGTGCCAGCTCACGGGACTATGGAGTCGAGCAGTACTTC.

The CDR3 spells CASSRDASNQPQHF. In nucleotides, the CDR3 is TGTGCCAGCAGTCGGGACGCTAGCAATCAGCCCCAGCATTTT. The chain recombines TRBV6-6 with TRBJ1-5, with D possibly being TRBD1 (5 bases). The CDR3 spans 14 residues. Germline V gene lookup returns CDR1 MNHNY and CDR2 SVGAGI (reference sequence). V shed 5 bases and J shed 0 bases, with 8 bases lying between them.

The chain is built from TRBV28 and TRBJ1-1; D not resolved. V lost 5 bases and J lost 6, with 10 bases in between. Germline-derived CDR1 and CDR2 are MDHEN and SYDVKM. There are 12 residues in the CDR3. The CDR3 nucleotides read TGTGCCAGCAGTGCCCTGAGGCCTGAAGCTTTCTTT. Residues: CASSALRPEAFF.

The chain uses TRBV6-5 and TRBJ1-1, with TRBD1 matching over 8 bases. The V and J ends lost 8 bases and 2 bases, in that order; junction bases with no gene match: 10. Germline CDR1 MNHEY, CDR2 SVGAGI. This CDR3 spans 15 amino acids. The CDR3 region is CASSYQGAPNTEAFF. Here the CDR3 DNA reads TGTGCCAGCTCATACCAGGGGGCGCCAAACACTGAAGCTTTCTTT.

The chain employs TRBV5-1 and TRBJ2-5; 7 bases align to TRBD1. With the DNA end fitting TRBJ2-7 better, the J assignment may be wrong. Germline V CDR1 and CDR2: SGHRS, YFSETQ. This CDR3 has 12 residues. The CDR3, as DNA: TGCGCCAGCAGCCACAGGGGCCACGAGCAGTACTTC. Translation: CASSHRGHEQYF.

The V call is TRBV7-8, the J call TRBJ2-2; the D is unclear. CDR1 and CDR2 from the germline V gene are SGHVS and FQNEAQ. Trimming took 6 bases from V and 2 from J, leaving 13 bases between them. The CDR3 has 15 amino acids. The CDR3 protein is CASRNFDINTGELFF. CDR3 DNA sequence: TGTGCCAGCAGAAATTTCGACATAAACACCGGGGAGCTGTTTTTT.

The genes are TRBV29-1 and TRBJ2-1, with a possible D match to TRBD2 (6 bases). The CDR3 has 14 amino acids. With 4 bases removed from V and 3 bases from J, the gap between germline ends came to 13 bases. From germline, CDR1 is SQVTM and CDR2 ANQGSEA. CDR3 protein: CSVGPLANYNEQFF. The CDR3 coding sequence is TGCAGCGTTGGGCCCCTAGCGAACTACAATGAGCAGTTCTTC.

The chain has TRBV6-1 and TRBJ2-7; the D gene is possibly TRBD1 (6 bases). V was pared by 1 base and J by 3 bases, with 13 bases between. Per germline, CDR1 MNHNS and CDR2 SASEGT. This CDR3 spans 15 amino acids. The CDR3 sequence: CASSEVGGRIYEQYF. In DNA form, the CDR3 reads TGTGCCAGCAGTGAAGTTGGGGGCCGTATCTACGAGCAGTACTTC.

This rearrangement joins TRBV4-2 to TRBJ2-5, with 8 bases identical to TRBD2. The J call is in doubt because the DNA end fits TRBJ2-7 better. The CDR3 runs 14 residues. Germline V gene data show CDR1 as LGHNA and CDR2 as YNFKEQ. CDR3 protein: CASSRSGASYEQYF. CDR3 bases: TGTGCCAGCAGCCGTAGCGGGGCCTCCTACGAGCAGTACTTC.

The gene calls are TRBV6-4 and TRBJ2-3; possible D gene TRBD2, 5 bases. CDR1 MRHNA and CDR2 SNTAGT come from the germline V gene. Trimming took off 5 bases at V and 5 bases at J, with 11 bases between the two ends. This CDR3 has 13 amino acids. The DNA of the CDR3 is TGTGCCAGCAGTTTAGACCGGGGAGATACGCAGTATTTT. Protein product: CASSLDRGDTQYF.

The chain carries TRBV7-8 and TRBJ2-5; TRBD2 agrees at 7 bases. In germline, CDR1 is SGHVS, CDR2 FQNEAQ. The CDR3 length is 13 residues. With V trimmed by 5 bases and J by 11 bases, 11 bases remained unmatched. As DNA, the CDR3 is TGTGCCAGCAGCCCCACTTCCCGGGGGGAGCAGTACTTC. Residues: CASSPTSRGEQYF. Full variable domain (rest looked up from reference TRBV7-8 and TRBJ2-5): GAGVSQSPRYKVAKRGQDVALRCDPISGHVSLFWYQQALGQGPEFLTYFQNEAQLDKSGLPSDRFFAERPEGSVSTLKIQRTQQEDSAVYLCASSPTSRGEQYFGPGTRLLVL.

This chain links TRBV30 with TRBJ2-1; D not certain. The CDR3 totals 11 residues. V was shortened by 3 bases and J by 9 bases, with 9 bases between the two germline ends. In germline, CDR1 is GTSNPN, CDR2 SVGIG (reference sequence). The CDR3 protein is CAWSYPGEQFF. DNA of the CDR3: TGTGCCTGGAGCTATCCGGGTGAGCAGTTCTTC.

The J gene is TRBJ1-3, the V gene TRBV30; D not certain. Between the trimmed V and J ends, which lost 0 bases and 4 bases, there was a span of 13 bases. There are 15 residues in the CDR3. Germline CDR1 GTSNPN, CDR2 SVGIG (reference sequence). The CDR3 bases are TGTGCCTGGAGTGTACTCCTTTCCAGCGGAAACACCATATATTTT. Its translation is CAWSVLLSSGNTIYF.

This clone was found once. The V call is TRBV14, the J call TRBJ2-5; D not resolved. The better agreement between TRBJ2-7 and the DNA end casts doubt on the J call. The CDR3 covers 13 residues. Germline V gene data show CDR1 as SGHDN and CDR2 as FVKESK. DNA for the CDR3: TGTGCCAGCAGCCAAGATTTGTCGGGCGAGCAGTACTTC. It is translated as CASSQDLSGEQYF.

The rearrangement links TRBV18 to TRBJ1-2, with 8 bases aligning to TRBD1. V was clipped by 6 bases and J by 0 bases; unmatched bases: 9. CDR3 length: 16 amino acids. Germline V gene data show CDR1 as KGHSH and CDR2 as LQKENI. The CDR3 is CASSHRDRFPNYGYTF. DNA of the CDR3: TGTGCCAGCTCTCACCGGGACAGGTTTCCTAACTATGGCTACACCTTC.

The rearrangement links TRBV28 to TRBJ1-6; TRBD1 matches 7 bases. J was trimmed by 6 bases and V by 2 bases; bases with no gene match: 4. Per the germline V gene, CDR1 is MDHEN and CDR2 is SYDVKM. This CDR3 region has 15 residues. The CDR3: CASSLGDRVNSPLHF. The CDR3 region has the DNA TGTGCCAGCAGTTTAGGGGACAGAGTTAATTCACCCCTCCACTTT. The variable domain in full, completed from reference TRBV28 and TRBJ1-6, reads DVKVTQSSRYLVKRTGEKVFLECVQDMDHENMFWYRQDPGLGLRLIYFSYDVKMKEKGDIPEGYSVSREKKERFSLILESASTNQTSMYLCASSLGDRVNSPLHFGNGTRLTVT.

V is TRBV27 and J is TRBJ2-1; TRBD2 aligns across 7 bases. CDR1 MNHEY and CDR2 SMNVEV come from the germline V gene (reference sequence). V shed 2 bases and J 7 bases; nucleotides not matched to a gene: 8. The CDR3 length is 15 residues. Here the CDR3 DNA reads TGTGCCAGCAGTTTAAAGCGGGACGGTAGGAATGAGCAGTTCTTC. Translation gives CASSLKRDGRNEQFF.

V and J are TRBV2 and TRBJ2-5; D gene unclear. The J call may be in error: the DNA end matches TRBJ2-7 better. The CDR3 is 15 residues long. Germline CDR1 is SNHLY and CDR2 is FYNNEI. CDR3 sequence (DNA): TGTGCCAGCAGTCCTACCCCCGTAATCTCCTACGAGCAGTACTTC. This translates into CASSPTPVISYEQYF.